The clone carrying this TCR beta chain was recorded once. This sample is part of a study of blood T cell repertoires in COVID-19. As for the study in general: Donors in the United States, Italy and Spain gave samples during acute or convalescent COVID-19. Nucleic acid was either cDNA or gDNA, and it came from T cells, B-cell-depleted T cells, or PBMCs.

The V end was cut by 8 bases, the J end by 6 bases, with 12 bases between. Per germline, CDR1 MGHDK and CDR2 SYGVNS. The CDR3 contains 12 residues. The authors' processing: Amplified reference gene primers provided the basis for estimating nucleated cell counts. Produced via immunoSEQ multiplex PCR; TCRdb's table is partial and in-frame only. The V and J calls and clone size come from that table; D and trimming were worked out from the DNA. The repertoire holds 100,000 to 150,000 clones, with about 85% as singletons. Specimen: peripheral blood. The receptor was derived from a man aged 35-49 years with active or convalescent COVID-19. The genes are TRBV25-1 and TRBJ2-3; D gene unclear. CDR3 nucleotide sequence: TGTGCCAGCGAATCTCACCAGGATACGCAGTATTTT. Residues: CASESHQDTQYF.